These T cell receptor beta chains were read from a single sample in a study of early T cells in non-severe SARS-CoV-2 infection. A single record per CDR3 protein comes from TCRdb applying MiXCR to the 5' RACE reads. The sample holds 80,000 to 95,000 distinct CDR3 sequences; approximately 14% are singletons and the top ten take roughly 0.6%. The sample was whole blood. Every receptor here comes from an adult who was a healthcare worker with PCR-confirmed SARS-CoV-2 infection or an uninfected control (not recorded which). The CDR3 runs from the conserved cysteine through the conserved F or W. The D gene is left open where the match is weak. Some rows mark clone size as missing; the rest say once, few, many or name a class of expanded clone.

CDR3	DNA	D	size	J	V
CASSHTGSYNEQFF	TGTGCCAGCAGCCATACGGGCTCCTACAATGAGCAGTTCTTC	-	few	TRBJ2-1	TRBV11-3
CAGSLVGGPRQETQYF	TGTGCCGGCAGCCTCGTCGGGGGGCCGAGGCAAGAGACCCAGTACTTC	-	-	TRBJ2-5	TRBV7-9
CASSLGGQERNSPLHF	TGTGCCAGCAGCTTAGGGGGACAGGAACGAAATTCACCCCTCCACTTT	TRBD1	-	TRBJ1-6	TRBV7-8
CASIGAGELFF	TGTGCCAGTATCGGCGCCGGGGAGCTGTTTTTT	-	many	TRBJ2-2	TRBV19
CASSLRTDNSPLHF	TGCGCCAGCAGCTTGCGGACAGATAATTCACCCCTCCACTTT	-	-	TRBJ1-6	TRBV5-1
CASRTGTGKDYGYTF	TGCGCCAGCAGGACCGGGACAGGGAAAGACTATGGCTACACCTTC	TRBD1	-	TRBJ1-2	TRBV10-2
CSADPRSGNTIYF	TGCAGCGCGGACCCACGCTCTGGAAACACCATATATTTT	-	-	TRBJ1-3	TRBV29-1
CASSLGQGFPNEQFF	TGTGCCAGCAGCTTGGGACAGGGGTTCCCCAATGAGCAGTTCTTC	TRBD1	few	TRBJ2-1	TRBV7-2
CASSQDRGTGTEAFF	TGTGCCAGCAGCCAAGACCGGGGGACGGGAACTGAAGCTTTCTTT	-	-	TRBJ1-1	TRBV3-1
CSAREGIAEAFF	TGCAGTGCTAGAGAGGGTATTGCTGAAGCTTTCTTT	-	many	TRBJ1-1	TRBV20-1
CASSIDLEVRGYTF	TGTGCCAGTAGTATAGATCTCGAGGTTCGGGGCTACACCTTC	-	few	TRBJ1-2	TRBV19
CASSPRSRSGGDTQYF	TGTGCCAGCAGCCCTAGATCTAGGAGTGGGGGAGATACGCAGTATTTT	-	few	TRBJ2-3	TRBV11-2
CASSSFDREGTEAFF	TGTGCCAGCAGCTCGTTCGACAGGGAGGGAACTGAAGCTTTCTTT	TRBD1	few	TRBJ1-1	TRBV7-6
CASSFGLEEETQYF	TGTGCCAGCAGTTTTGGACTAGAAGAAGAGACCCAGTACTTC	TRBD2	few	TRBJ2-5	TRBV2
CASSLRLGDTGELFF	TGTGCCAGCAGTTTAAGGCTGGGGGACACCGGGGAGCTGTTTTTT	-	few	TRBJ2-2	TRBV12-3/TRBV12-4
CSVTLAKRGGTYNEQFF	TGCAGCGTTACCTTGGCAAAGAGAGGAGGCACCTACAATGAGCAGTTCTTC	-	-	TRBJ2-1	TRBV29-1
CASSAITGQGGKKLFF	TGTGCCAGCAGCGCAATAACCGGACAGGGTGGAAAAAAACTGTTTTTT	TRBD1	-	TRBJ1-4	TRBV9
CASSEAGGRAKNIQYF	TGTGCCAGCAGTGAAGCAGGGGGCCGGGCCAAAAACATTCAGTACTTC	TRBD1	few	TRBJ2-4	TRBV2
CASSLTSAGANSPLHF	TGCGCCAGCAGCCTTACCTCGGCAGGGGCGAATTCACCCCTCCACTTT	-	many	TRBJ1-6	TRBV4-1
CASSFYSGSSEAFF	TGTGCCAGCAGCTTTTACAGCGGGTCCAGTGAAGCTTTCTTT	-	-	TRBJ1-1	TRBV5-6
CASSLGDSTYNEQFF	TGTGCCAGCAGTTTAGGGGACAGCACCTACAATGAGCAGTTCTTC	TRBD1	-	TRBJ2-1	TRBV6-1
CASSEEMGWDRRPPRNTGELFF	TGTGCCAGCAGTGAAGAAATGGGTTGGGACCGACGACCACCTCGGAACACCGGGGAGCTGTTTTTT	-	few	TRBJ2-2	TRBV6-1
CASSLTVHTGELFF	TGTGCCAGCAGTTTGACAGTACACACCGGGGAGCTGTTTTTT	-	-	TRBJ2-2	TRBV28
CASSLAGARETQYF	TGTGCCAGCAGCTTGGCGGGGGCGCGGGAGACCCAGTACTTC	-	-	TRBJ2-5	TRBV7-3
CASSLGTGRSNQPQHF	TGTGCCAGCAGTCTCGGGACAGGGAGAAGCAATCAGCCCCAGCATTTT	TRBD1	-	TRBJ1-5	TRBV6-6
CAWSVRSGWAEAFF	TGTGCCTGGAGTGTACGTTCGGGGTGGGCTGAAGCTTTCTTT	-	many	TRBJ1-1	TRBV30
CASSPGTVQETQYF	TGTGCCAGCTCACCGGGGACGGTCCAAGAGACCCAGTACTTC	-	few	TRBJ2-5	TRBV18
CAAGEGNSPLHF	TGCGCAGCGGGGGAAGGGAATTCACCCCTCCACTTT	-	-	TRBJ1-6	TRBV6-6
CASSLDRANQPQHF	TGTGCCAGCAGCCTGGACAGGGCCAATCAGCCCCAGCATTTT	-	few	TRBJ1-5	TRBV21-1
CASALGGAPTDTQYF	TGTGCCAGCGCCTTGGGGGGGGCCCCCACAGATACGCAGTATTTT	-	few	TRBJ2-3	TRBV12-3/TRBV12-4
CASSARTGLTGELFF	TGTGCCAGCAGCGCCCGGACAGGGCTCACCGGGGAGCTGTTTTTT	TRBD1	many	TRBJ2-2	TRBV7-8
CASSQGDRVNSPLHF	TGTGCCAGCAGCCAGGGGGACAGGGTGAATTCACCCCTCCACTTT	TRBD1	-	TRBJ1-6	TRBV3-1
CASSKRLGSRGYEETQYF	TGTGCCAGCAGCAAAAGGTTGGGATCTAGGGGATATGAAGAGACCCAGTACTTC	-	few	TRBJ2-5	TRBV21-1
CASSQKSRTGELFF	TGTGCCAGCAGCCAGAAGTCTAGAACCGGGGAGCTGTTTTTT	-	-	TRBJ2-2	TRBV3-1
CAISGQGNSYGYTF	TGTGCCATCAGTGGACAGGGGAATTCCTATGGCTACACCTTC	TRBD1	few	TRBJ1-2	TRBV10-3
CASSLATDSSAYGYTF	TGCGCCAGCAGCTTGGCGACGGACAGTTCGGCCTATGGCTACACCTTC	-	-	TRBJ1-2	TRBV5-1
CASSYTTGYYGYTF	TGTGCCAGCAGTTACACGACAGGGTACTATGGCTACACCTTC	TRBD1	-	TRBJ1-2	TRBV12-3/TRBV12-4
CSARDDGSFKANSPLHF	TGCAGTGCTAGAGATGATGGGTCGTTCAAGGCGAATTCACCCCTCCACTTT	-	few	TRBJ1-6	TRBV20-1
CASSPTVASLRDGYTF	TGCGCCAGCAGCCCAACGGTAGCCTCATTACGAGATGGCTACACCTTC	-	many	TRBJ1-2	TRBV5-1
CASSPSGRANYGYTF	TGTGCCAGCTCACCGAGTGGCAGGGCTAACTATGGCTACACCTTC	-	few	TRBJ1-2	TRBV18
CASSSPYRVDGYTF	TGTGCCAGCAGCTCTCCTTACAGGGTGGATGGCTACACCTTC	-	-	TRBJ1-2	TRBV5-4
CSVSTVDIQYF	TGCAGCGTCTCGACAGTGGACATTCAGTACTTC	-	many	TRBJ2-4	TRBV29-1
CASSLRGVGTGELFF	TGTGCCAGCAGCCTACGGGGGGTGGGCACCGGGGAGCTGTTTTTT	TRBD2	-	TRBJ2-2	TRBV27
CASSLDPALGETQYF	TGCGCCAGCAGCTTGGATCCCGCTCTAGGCGAGACCCAGTACTTC	-	few	TRBJ2-5	TRBV5-1
CASNQDSGAGWFF	TGTGCCAGCAACCAAGATAGCGGGGCGGGGTGGTTCTTC	TRBD2	few	TRBJ2-1	TRBV6-2/TRBV6-3
CASSPQTGSDIQYF	TGTGCCAGCAGCCCACAAACAGGGAGCGACATTCAGTACTTC	-	many	TRBJ2-4	TRBV11-2
CSAGTEIYGYTF	TGCAGTGCCGGGACCGAGATCTATGGCTACACCTTC	-	many	TRBJ1-2	TRBV20-1
CATSTDPWGRETQYF	TGTGCCACCAGCACCGATCCGTGGGGGCGTGAGACCCAGTACTTC	-	-	TRBJ2-5	TRBV15
CSATETGTPLQFF	TGCAGTGCTACCGAAACTGGCACGCCGTTGCAGTTCTTC	-	few	TRBJ2-1	TRBV20-1
CASSVGRNYGYTF	TGTGCCAGCAGCGTAGGACGGAACTATGGCTACACCTTC	-	few	TRBJ1-2	TRBV9
CATSGPGANVLTF	TGTGCCACCTCCGGGCCTGGGGCCAACGTCCTGACTTTC	-	-	TRBJ2-6	TRBV5-6
CASSLEGRAGANVLTF	TGTGCCAGCAGCTTAGAGGGCCGGGCTGGGGCCAACGTCCTGACTTTC	-	many	TRBJ2-6	TRBV7-9
CASSWDSNEQFF	TGTGCCAGCAGCTGGGACAGCAATGAGCAGTTCTTC	TRBD1	-	TRBJ2-1	TRBV28